A selection of T cell receptor beta chains follows, all from one sample in a study of blood T cell repertoires in COVID-19. Libraries were prepared by immunoSEQ multiplex PCR; TCRdb keeps only in-frame clonotypes and omits some of them. In the table there are hundreds of thousands of clones, about 90% of which are singletons. The specimen was PBMCs or T cells enriched from blood (not recorded which). The receptors come from a woman aged 25 to 39 with acute COVID-19. The CDR3 runs from the conserved cysteine through the conserved F or W. D genes are given only for firm matches. Size values are once, few and many counts, or a class for expanded clones, and some rows have none.

V,J,size,D,DNA,CDR3
TRBV5-6,TRBJ1-2,-,-,TGTGCCAGCAGCCCGGAGGGCCAGGACTATGGCTACACCTTC,CASSPEGQDYGYTF
TRBV29-1,TRBJ2-2,once,-,TGCAGCGTTGAGGTTACGGGGACCGGGGAGCTGTTTTTT,CSVEVTGTGELFF
TRBV2,TRBJ1-4,-,-,TGTGCCACAGGGTCCGATGTTAATGAAAAACTGTTTTTT,CATGSDVNEKLFF
TRBV3-1/TRBV3-2,TRBJ2-2,-,-,TGTGCCAGCAGCCAAGGCTATCGCACCGGGGAGCTGTTTTTT,CASSQGYRTGELFF
TRBV5-1,TRBJ1-4,-,-,TGCGCCAGCAGCTTGGAGGGGGTTCAATATGAAAAACTGTTTTTT,CASSLEGVQYEKLFF
TRBV19,TRBJ2-5,-,-,TGTGCCACCGCGTCCCCAGGGGTAGAGACCCAGTACTTC,CATASPGVETQYF
TRBV5-4,TRBJ2-6,once,-,TGTGCCAGCAGCTTGTTTAGTTCCGCCGGTGGGGCCAACGTCCTGACTTTC,CASSLFSSAGGANVLTF
TRBV3-1/TRBV3-2,TRBJ1-6,-,TRBD1,TGTGCCAGCAGCCAGCGAGCCACTACAGGGGCAAATTCACCCCTCCACTTT,CASSQRATTGANSPLHF
TRBV7-3,TRBJ2-1,-,-,TGTGCCAGCAGCCCGCATAGCGGATCCTACAATGAGCAGTTCTTC,CASSPHSGSYNEQFF
TRBV9,TRBJ1-1,-,TRBD1,TGTGCCAGCAGCACCCGGACAGGGGGGAGCACTGAAGCTTTCTTT,CASSTRTGGSTEAFF
TRBV5-1,TRBJ1-2,-,-,TGCGCCAGTCGACGGGACCTACAGGGCGACTATGGCTACACCTTC,CASRRDLQGDYGYTF
TRBV28,TRBJ2-7,once,-,TGTGCCAGCAGTTGGACTCGTAGCCCCTACGAGCAGTACTTC,CASSWTRSPYEQYF
TRBV7-9,TRBJ2-3,-,TRBD2,TGTGCCAGCAGGCGACCTGGGACTAGGGGGGCAGATACGCAGTATTTT,CASRRPGTRGADTQYF
TRBV6-5,TRBJ1-6,-,-,TGTGCCAGCAGTTACTCACTAGGGTTGGACAATTCACCCCTCCACTTT,CASSYSLGLDNSPLHF
TRBV19,TRBJ1-4,-,-,TGTGCCAGTAGTATCTTCGGGACTAATGAAAAACTGTTTTTT,CASSIFGTNEKLFF
TRBV18,TRBJ2-1,-,TRBD1,TGTGCCAGCTCACCACTAAGGGACAGGGGAGGAGAGCAGTTCTTC,CASSPLRDRGGEQFF
TRBV30,TRBJ2-5,-,TRBD2,TGTGCCTGGAGCAAAACTCGGGGACTAGCGGGGGGGACCCAGTACTTC,CAWSKTRGLAGGTQYF
TRBV11-3,TRBJ2-7,-,-,TGTGCCAGCAGCTTAGTTCGCCCGGGGTGGCAGGCTCTCGATGAGCAGTACTTC,CASSLVRPGWQALDEQYF
TRBV30,TRBJ1-6,-,-,TGTGCCTGGAGTGTTAGACAGTTAAATGGATCACCCCTCCACTTT,CAWSVRQLNGSPLHF